The next 18 T cell receptor beta chains were all read from a single sample in a study of CD8 T cells in ankylosing spondylitis. Findings and limits, study-wide: Blood of patients with ankylosing spondylitis appeared to be characterized by a TCR beta motif of eight highly homologous variants.

TCRdb used MiXCR to reprocess the 5' RACE reads, holding one entry per CDR3 protein. The data contain 750,000 to 850,000 distinct CDR3 sequences, approximately 10% of them singletons. Antigen specificity for these receptors is unknown. Sequencing used blood, either unsorted or a sorted T cell fraction (not recorded which). The receptors shown here come from a male donor with ankylosing spondylitis.

This clonotype has at least ten counts. The chain uses TRBV4-3 and TRBJ2-1, with D perhaps TRBD1 or TRBD2 (5 bases each). Germline assignment: CDR1 LGHNA and CDR2 YSLEER. The V end was cut by 0 bases, the J end by 6 bases, with 15 bases between. The CDR3 sequence is 16 residues long. The CDR3, as DNA: TGCGCCAGCAGCCAAGATCTGGGGGAGAGAGGCAATGAGCAGTTCTTC. Protein: CASSQDLGERGNEQFF.

The CDR3 DNA reads TGTGCCAGCAGCTTAGGGCTAGCGGACCCCTACAATGAGCAGTTCTTC. Encoded protein: CASSLGLADPYNEQFF. V is TRBV7-8 and J is TRBJ2-1; TRBD2 agrees at 7 bases. CDR1 is SGHVS, CDR2 FQNEAQ, per germline. V lost 1 base and J lost 2; bases outside the gene matches: 5. The CDR3 is 16 residues long. Full variable domain (outside the CDR3, taken from reference TRBV7-8 and TRBJ2-1): GAGVSQSPRYKVAKRGQDVALRCDPISGHVSLFWYQQALGQGPEFLTYFQNEAQLDKSGLPSDRFFAERPEGSVSTLKIQRTQQEDSAVYLCASSLGLADPYNEQFFGPGTRLTVL.

This clonotype turned up a few times. This chain links TRBV20-1 with TRBJ2-1; 9 nucleotides agree with TRBD2. The CDR3 runs 14 residues. CDR1 and CDR2 from the germline V gene are DFQATT and SNEGSKA (reference sequence). The junction had 6 bases not matched to a gene; V was cut back by 6 bases and J by 3 bases. This CDR3 reads CSAPLAGIYNEQFF. CDR3 DNA: TGCAGTGCCCCTCTAGCGGGGATCTACAATGAGCAGTTCTTC.

Notes on this clonotype: Possible read error: a much larger clone is one base away. The rearrangement links TRBV29-1 to TRBJ2-3; D unresolved. Per the germline V gene, CDR1 is SQVTM and CDR2 is ANQGSEA. The CDR3 spans 14 residues. The CDR3 DNA reads as TGCAGCGTTTTCCTTCGTTGGTCCCCAGATGCGCAGTATTTT. Encoded protein: CSVFLRWSPDAQYF.

In this sample, this clonotype turned up many times. This chain links TRBV7-2 with TRBJ2-7; tentatively, D is TRBD1 (6 bases). The CDR3 contains 14 residues. V dropped 5 bases and J dropped 1 base, with 12 bases sitting between them. CDR1 SGHTA and CDR2 FQGNSA come from the germline V gene. Written as DNA, the CDR3 is TGTGCCAGCAGCGTAGGGGGTGGATCCTACGAGCAGTACTTC. It codes for CASSVGGGSYEQYF. Variable domain in full (rest from reference TRBV7-2 and TRBJ2-7): GAGVSQSPSNKVTEKGKDVELRCDPISGHTALYWYRQSLGQGLEFLIYFQGNSAPDKSGLPSDRFSAERTGGSVSTLTIQRTQQEDSAVYLCASSVGGGSYEQYFGPGTRLTVT.

This clonotype was observed a handful of times. V and J are TRBV28 and TRBJ2-4; 8 nucleotides match TRBD2. Germline V gene sequence: CDR1 MDHEN, CDR2 SYDVKM. This CDR3 has 17 amino acids. With V trimmed by 5 bases and J by 0 bases, 9 bases remained unmatched. The CDR3 spells CASSLGAGATAKNIQYF. The CDR3 nucleotides read TGTGCCAGCAGTCTAGGAGCGGGAGCTACAGCCAAAAACATTCAGTACTTC.

This clonotype came up a few times. This rearrangement joins TRBV10-3 to TRBJ2-7, with TRBD1 matching over 9 bases. The V and J ends lost 3 bases and 0 bases, in that order; junction bases with no gene match: 9. CDR3 size: 17 residues. Germline CDR1 reads ENHRY; CDR2 reads SYGVKD. The CDR3 DNA reads TGTGCCATCAGTGATTTCCTAGGACAGGGGAGCTCCTACGAGCAGTACTTC. Its translation is CAISDFLGQGSSYEQYF.

This clonotype has only a few counts. The V call is TRBV2, the J call TRBJ2-7; D is possibly TRBD1 (6 bases). Trimming took 3 bases from V and 5 from J, leaving 11 bases between them. The CDR3 is 13 residues long. The germline gives CDR1 SNHLY, CDR2 FYNNEI. CDR3 amino acids: CASSDRGPDEQYF. CDR3 nucleotides: TGTGCCAGCAGTGACAGGGGCCCGGACGAGCAGTACTTC.

There are many counts of this clonotype. The rearrangement links TRBV6-2 or TRBV6-3 to TRBJ1-1; D remains unclear. Germline CDR1 reads MNHEY; CDR2 reads SVGEGT. Trimming took off 5 bases at V and 10 bases at J, with 14 bases between the two ends. This CDR3 region has 12 residues. CDR3 residues: CASSARITRAFF. The DNA for the CDR3 is TGTGCCAGCAGTGCGAGGATAACGAGAGCTTTCTTT.

This clonotype was detected a few times. This rearrangement joins TRBV9 to TRBJ2-3; TRBD2 is a possible D gene (6 bases). This CDR3 is 18 amino acids long. Looked up from germline, CDR1 is SGDLS and CDR2 is YYNGEE. The V end was cut by 0 bases, the J end by 4 bases, with 21 bases between. CDR3 nucleotide sequence: TGTGCCAGCAGCGTAGCTCCGTGGGACGGGAGTAGGGCAGATACGCAGTATTTT. Its protein is CASSVAPWDGSRADTQYF.

This clonotype was counted ten times or more. The rearrangement links TRBV6-5 to TRBJ1-2; TRBD1 matches 9 bases. J gave up 4 bases and V 2 bases, and 2 bases lay outside the gene matches. Germline CDR1 and CDR2: MNHEY and SVGAGI. The CDR3 spans 14 residues. CDR3 sequence reads: CASSYVDRGYGYTF. CDR3 bases: TGTGCCAGCAGTTACGTGGACAGGGGCTATGGCTACACCTTC.

This clonotype was seen a handful of times. The rearrangement uses TRBV7-3 and TRBJ1-2; 8 bases fit TRBD1. Trimming at V came to 5 bases and at J to 0 bases, leaving 5 bases not matched to a gene. Germline values: CDR1 SGHTA, CDR2 FQGTGA. CDR3 size: 15 residues. This chain's CDR3 is CASSLKGQANYGYTF. The CDR3 nucleotides read TGTGCCAGCAGCCTGAAGGGACAGGCTAACTATGGCTACACCTTC.

The chain employs TRBV6-6 and TRBJ2-7, with 12 nucleotides matching TRBD2. Trimming removed 11 bases from V and 2 bases from J; junction bases left unmatched: 4. The CDR3 is made up of 13 amino acids. CDR1 is MNHNY, CDR2 SVGAGI, per germline (reference sequence). The CDR3 nucleotides read TGTGCCGCCTCTAGCGGGGGGGCCTACGAGCAGTACTTC. Amino acid sequence: CAASSGGAYEQYF.

The V call is TRBV7-9, the J call TRBJ2-7; 10 nucleotides match TRBD1. The CDR3 length is 15 residues. With V trimmed by 4 bases and J by 4 bases, 7 bases remained unmatched. From germline, CDR1 is SEHNR and CDR2 FQNEAQ (reference sequence). The DNA of the CDR3 is TGTGCCAGCAGCTCCTGGACAGGGGGAGAGTACGAGCAGTACTTC. It specifies CASSSWTGGEYEQYF.

A few counts support this clonotype. V usage is TRBV20-1 and J usage is TRBJ2-7; D perhaps matches TRBD2 (6 bases). The germline V gene has CDR1 DFQATT and CDR2 SNEGSKA (reference sequence). The CDR3 is 11 amino acids. V was cut by 6 bases and J by 5 bases, with 11 bases left in between. This chain's CDR3 is CSALDYNEQYF. DNA of the CDR3: TGCAGTGCCCTGGACTACAACGAGCAGTACTTC.

The chain couples TRBV5-1 to TRBJ2-2, with no clear D. Germline V lookup: CDR1 SGHRS, CDR2 YFSETQ. Deletions cut 1 base from V and 6 bases from J, with 13 bases between. The CDR3 is 15 amino acids. The CDR3 region has the DNA TGCGCCAGCAGCTTGATATCGGTCCCTCCCGGGGAGCTGTTTTTT. It is translated as CASSLISVPPGELFF.

The chain couples TRBV10-3 to TRBJ1-6; 7 bases match TRBD1. Germline V gene sequence: CDR1 ENHRY, CDR2 SYGVKD. Trimming at V came to 3 bases and at J to 7 bases, leaving 9 bases not matched to a gene. CDR3 length: 16 residues. Here the CDR3 DNA reads TGTGCCATCAGTGAAAGGAGTGAGACAGGGAATTCACCCCTCCACTTT. Protein sequence: CAISERSETGNSPLHF.

This clonotype was picked up a small number of times. V and J are TRBV27 and TRBJ2-3; no clear D gene. Trimming removed 3 bases at V and 2 bases at J, with 21 bases between. The CDR3 length is 18 residues. From germline, CDR1 is MNHEY and CDR2 SMNVEV (reference sequence). In DNA form, the CDR3 reads TGTGCCAGCAGTTTCGGGCACCTTAAGACTTCCCCCACAGATACGCAGTATTTT. This sequence encodes CASSFGHLKTSPTDTQYF.